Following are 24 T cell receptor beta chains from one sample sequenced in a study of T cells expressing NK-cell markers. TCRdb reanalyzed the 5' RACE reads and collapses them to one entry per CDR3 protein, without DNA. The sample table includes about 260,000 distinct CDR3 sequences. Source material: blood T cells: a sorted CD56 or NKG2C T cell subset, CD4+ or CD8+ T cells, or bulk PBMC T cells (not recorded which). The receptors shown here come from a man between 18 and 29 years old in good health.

CDR3 sequence: CSAISGRYTDTQYF. V is TRBV20-1 and J is TRBJ2-3; TCRdb's D call of TRBD2 is untestable without DNA. Germline V lookup: CDR1 DFQATT, CDR2 SNEGSKA (reference sequence). This CDR3 is built from 14 residues.

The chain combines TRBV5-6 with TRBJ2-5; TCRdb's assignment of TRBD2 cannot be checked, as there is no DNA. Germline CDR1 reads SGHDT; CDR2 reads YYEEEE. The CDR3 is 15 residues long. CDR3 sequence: CASSLWGRGQETQYF. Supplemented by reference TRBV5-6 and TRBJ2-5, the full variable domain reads DAGVTQSPTHLIKTRGQQVTLRCSPKSGHDTVSWYQQALGQGPQFIFQYYEEEERQRGNFPDRFSGHQFPNYSSELNVNALLLGDSALYLCASSLWGRGQETQYFGPGTRLLVL.

The CDR3 reads CATSRVGLDAHEQFF. V gene TRBV15 combines with J gene TRBJ2-1; TCRdb calls TRBD2, which cannot be checked without DNA. Germline CDR1 is LNHNV and CDR2 is YYDKDF (reference sequence). This CDR3 contains 15 residues.

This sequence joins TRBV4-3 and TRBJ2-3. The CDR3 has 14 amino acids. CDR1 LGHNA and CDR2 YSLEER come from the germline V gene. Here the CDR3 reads CASREGYLTDTQYF.

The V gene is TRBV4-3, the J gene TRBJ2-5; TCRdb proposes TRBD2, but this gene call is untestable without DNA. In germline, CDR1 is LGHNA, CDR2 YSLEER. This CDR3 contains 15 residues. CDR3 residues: CASSQVAAGKETQYF.

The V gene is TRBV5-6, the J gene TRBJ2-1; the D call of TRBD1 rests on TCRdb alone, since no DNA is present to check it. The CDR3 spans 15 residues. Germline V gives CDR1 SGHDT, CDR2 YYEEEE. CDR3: CASSYDRTGYNEQFF.

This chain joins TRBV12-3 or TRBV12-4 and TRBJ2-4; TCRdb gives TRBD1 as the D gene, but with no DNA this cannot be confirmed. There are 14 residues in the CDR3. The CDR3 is CASSTSTGENIQYF.

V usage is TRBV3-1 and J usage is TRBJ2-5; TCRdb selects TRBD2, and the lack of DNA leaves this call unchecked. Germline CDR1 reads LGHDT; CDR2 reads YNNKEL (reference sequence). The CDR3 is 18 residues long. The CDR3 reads CASSQESGTSRVMLAQYF.

The CDR3: CASSFQTGRLSYNEQFF. The chain has TRBV6-5 and TRBJ2-1; there is no DNA to check the TCRdb D call of TRBD1. CDR1 MNHEY and CDR2 SVGAGI come from the germline V gene. CDR3 length: 17 amino acids.

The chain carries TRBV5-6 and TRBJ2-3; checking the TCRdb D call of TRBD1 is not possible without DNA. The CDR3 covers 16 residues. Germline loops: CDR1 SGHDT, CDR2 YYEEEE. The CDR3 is CASSSRTGVSTDTQYF.

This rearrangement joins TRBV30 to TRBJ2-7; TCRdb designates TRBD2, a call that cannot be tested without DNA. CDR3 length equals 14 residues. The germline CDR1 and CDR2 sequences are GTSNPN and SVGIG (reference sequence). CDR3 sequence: CAWSVSSGSKEQYF.

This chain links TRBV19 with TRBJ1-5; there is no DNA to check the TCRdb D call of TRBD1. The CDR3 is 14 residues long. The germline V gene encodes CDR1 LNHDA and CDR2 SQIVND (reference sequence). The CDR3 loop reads CATEGQGNNQPQHF.

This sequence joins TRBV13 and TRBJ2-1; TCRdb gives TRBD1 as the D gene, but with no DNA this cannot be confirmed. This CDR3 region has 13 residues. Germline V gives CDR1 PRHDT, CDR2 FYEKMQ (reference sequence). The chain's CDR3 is CASSYRRQGREFF.

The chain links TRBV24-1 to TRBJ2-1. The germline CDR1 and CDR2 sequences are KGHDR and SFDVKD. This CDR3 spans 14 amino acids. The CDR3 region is CATSGAGSYNEQFF.

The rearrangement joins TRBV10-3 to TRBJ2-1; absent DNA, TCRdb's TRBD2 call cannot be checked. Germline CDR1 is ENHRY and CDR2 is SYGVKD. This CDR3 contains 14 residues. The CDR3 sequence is CAISEYQRGNEQFF.

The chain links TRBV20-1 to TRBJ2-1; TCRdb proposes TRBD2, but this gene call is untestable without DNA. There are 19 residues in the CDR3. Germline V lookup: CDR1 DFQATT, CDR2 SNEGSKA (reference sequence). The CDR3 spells CSARDPRGSGGLGNNEQFF.

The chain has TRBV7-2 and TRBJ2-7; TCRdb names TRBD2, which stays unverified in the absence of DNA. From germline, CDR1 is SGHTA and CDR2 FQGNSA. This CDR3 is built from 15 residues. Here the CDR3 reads CASTELAGEGSEQYF.

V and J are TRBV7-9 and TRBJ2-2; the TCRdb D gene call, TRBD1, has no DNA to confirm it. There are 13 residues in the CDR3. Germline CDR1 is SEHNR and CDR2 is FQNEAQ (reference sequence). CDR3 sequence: CASSPRGAGELFF.

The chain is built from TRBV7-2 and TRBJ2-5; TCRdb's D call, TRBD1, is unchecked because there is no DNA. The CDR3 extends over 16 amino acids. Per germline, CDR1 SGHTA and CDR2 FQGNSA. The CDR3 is CASSLAGGGGLETQYF.

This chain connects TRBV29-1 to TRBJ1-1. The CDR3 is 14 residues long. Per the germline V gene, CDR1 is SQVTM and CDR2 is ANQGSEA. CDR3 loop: CSVKYGHMNTEAFF.

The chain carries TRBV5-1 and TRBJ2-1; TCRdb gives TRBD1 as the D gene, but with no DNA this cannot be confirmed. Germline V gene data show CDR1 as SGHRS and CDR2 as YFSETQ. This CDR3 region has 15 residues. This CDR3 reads CASSLRLNRRGEQFF.

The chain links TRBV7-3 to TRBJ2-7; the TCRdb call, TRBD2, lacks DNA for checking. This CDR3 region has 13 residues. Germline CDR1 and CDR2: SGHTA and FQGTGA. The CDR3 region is CASSLAGDYEQYF. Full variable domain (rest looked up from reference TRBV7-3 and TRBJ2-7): GAGVSQTPSNKVTEKGKYVELRCDPISGHTALYWYRQSLGQGPEFLIYFQGTGAADDSGLPNDRFFAVRPEGSVSTLKIQRTERGDSAVYLCASSLAGDYEQYFGPGTRLTVT.

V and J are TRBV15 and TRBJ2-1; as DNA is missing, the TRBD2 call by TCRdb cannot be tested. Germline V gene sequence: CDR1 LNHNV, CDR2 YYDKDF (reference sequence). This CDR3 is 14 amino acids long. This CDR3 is CATSRVPGPNEQFF.

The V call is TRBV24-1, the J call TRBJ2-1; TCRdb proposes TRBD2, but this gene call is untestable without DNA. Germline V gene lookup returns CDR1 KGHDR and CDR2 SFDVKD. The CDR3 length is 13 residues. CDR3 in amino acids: CATREASYNEQFF.